Presented here are 13 T cell receptor beta chains from one specimen sequenced in a study of OX40 agonist ivuxolimab in advanced cancers. Clones were sequenced by immunoSEQ multiplex PCR, and TCRdb holds only the in-frame ones, with some missing. The table lists tens of thousands of clones, over 75% of them singletons, with 25% in the top ten. The source material was CD4+ or CD8+ T cells sorted from blood, sampled in a trial of the OX40 agonist ivuxolimab. These receptors came from an adult with an advanced solid tumor such as melanoma, head and neck, liver or kidney cancer.

The chain is built from TRBV6-1 and TRBJ2-7; 7 nucleotides line up with TRBD1. The germline gives CDR1 MNHNS, CDR2 SASEGT. The CDR3 has 14 residues. The J segment lost 1 base and the V segment lost 7 bases, leaving 7 bases of the junction unmatched. The CDR3 loop reads CASTETGLSYEQYF. CDR3 DNA sequence: TGTGCCAGCACTGAGACAGGGCTGTCCTACGAGCAGTACTTC.

The V gene is TRBV28, the J gene TRBJ2-5; D gene ambiguous. This CDR3 contains 12 residues. CDR1 and CDR2 from the germline V gene are MDHEN and SYDVKM. V lost 3 bases and J lost 7, with 9 bases in between. CDR3 sequence reads: CASSLAYRTQYF. The CDR3 DNA reads as TGTGCCAGCAGTTTGGCCTACCGGACCCAGTACTTC.

The chain carries TRBV5-6 and TRBJ2-7; 7 bases are shared with TRBD2. Germline-derived CDR1 and CDR2 are SGHDT and YYEEEE. The CDR3 length is 16 residues. V lost 1 base and J lost 6; bases outside the gene matches: 13. DNA of the CDR3: TGTGCCAGCAGCTTGCGAGCCCTAGCGGCCCTCCCCGAGCAGTACTTC. It encodes CASSLRALAALPEQYF.

J is TRBJ2-7 and V is TRBV18, with D unresolved. V shed 0 bases and J shed 2 bases, with 8 bases lying between them. The germline CDR1 and CDR2 sequences are KGHSH and LQKENI. The CDR3 runs 14 residues. CDR3 DNA sequence: TGTGCCAGCTCACCACCGGCAGCTCCCTACGAGCAGTACTTC. This sequence encodes CASSPPAAPYEQYF.

The chain combines TRBV7-2 with TRBJ1-2; no reliable D call. Looked up from germline, CDR1 is SGHTA and CDR2 is FQGNSA. The ends were cut back, 1 base at V and 4 bases at J, with 7 bases in the middle. This CDR3 spans 13 amino acids. The CDR3 loop is CASSLDEGYGYTF. For the CDR3, the DNA is TGTGCCAGCAGCTTAGATGAGGGCTATGGCTACACCTTC.

This sequence joins TRBV2 and TRBJ1-2, with a tentative D call TRBD1 (5 bases). Trimming took off 7 bases at V and 11 bases at J, with 14 bases between the two ends. The CDR3 is 11 residues long. From germline, CDR1 is SNHLY and CDR2 FYNNEI. CDR3 protein: CASTYGGRYTF. In nucleotides, the CDR3 is TGTGCCAGCACCTATGGGGGGAGGTACACCTTC. Full variable domain (outside the CDR3, taken from reference TRBV2 and TRBJ1-2): EPEVTQTPSHQVTQMGQEVILRCVPISNHLYFYWYRQILGQKVEFLVSFYNNEISEKSEIFDDQFSVERPDGSNFTLKIRSTKLEDSAMYFCASTYGGRYTFGSGTRLTVV.

In the case of this clone: The same CDR3 also results from other DNA sequences found in this sample. The rearrangement uses TRBV19 and TRBJ1-4, with TRBD1 matching over 7 bases. The junction had 1 base not matched to a gene; V was cut back by 3 bases and J by 3 bases. This CDR3 is built from 14 residues. From germline, CDR1 is LNHDA and CDR2 SQIVND (reference sequence). DNA for the CDR3: TGTGCCAGTAGTATCGGGACAGCTAATGAAAAACTGTTTTTT. The encoded protein is CASSIGTANEKLFF.

CDR3 nucleotide sequence: TGTGCCAGCAGCAGACGGGGCTACGAGCAGTACTTC. Amino acid sequence: CASSRRGYEQYF. V and J are TRBV7-9 and TRBJ2-7, with D perhaps TRBD2 (5 bases). Germline values: CDR1 SEHNR, CDR2 FQNEAQ (reference sequence). This CDR3 is built from 12 residues. Trimming shortened V by 5 bases and J by 3 bases, and 8 bases separated the two germline ends.

The CDR3 spells CASSFPHRGHF. The CDR3, as DNA: TGCGCCAGCAGCTTCCCCCACCGGGGGCATTTT. J is TRBJ1-5 and V is TRBV5-1; D is ambiguous. The CDR3 consists of 11 residues. Germline CDR1 and CDR2: SGHRS and YFSETQ. The V and J ends lost 2 bases and 15 bases respectively, with 12 bases between them.

The chain is built from TRBV5-1 and TRBJ2-3, with 12 bases matching TRBD2. The CDR3 totals 14 residues. Germline V gene lookup returns CDR1 SGHRS and CDR2 YFSETQ. The V gene end was trimmed by 4 bases and the J gene end by 5 bases; junction bases not matched to a gene: 2. The CDR3: CASSEGLAGDTQYF. CDR3 in DNA: TGCGCCAGCAGCGAGGGACTAGCGGGAGATACGCAGTATTTT.

The chain employs TRBV5-4 and TRBJ2-7; TRBD2 agrees at 12 bases. This CDR3 is built from 17 residues. With 4 bases clipped from V and 2 bases from J, the junction kept 10 bases outside the gene matches. From germline, CDR1 is SGHNT and CDR2 YYREEE (reference sequence). The CDR3 DNA follows: TGTGCCAGCAGCGGAACCGGTGGACTAGCGGGAACCTACGAGCAGTACTTC. Protein sequence: CASSGTGGLAGTYEQYF.

This sequence joins TRBV2 and TRBJ2-1, with 8 bases lining up with TRBD1. V dropped 8 bases and J dropped 7; count of bases not matched to a gene: 7. The germline gives CDR1 SNHLY, CDR2 FYNNEI. The CDR3 is made up of 13 amino acids. CDR3 nucleotide sequence: TGTGCCAGCCGGACAGGGATCATGAATGAGCAGTTCTTC. Protein: CASRTGIMNEQFF.

The rearrangement links TRBV5-4 to TRBJ2-2; 7 nucleotides match TRBD2. V lost 5 bases, J lost 6 bases, and 13 bases stayed unmatched. This CDR3 comprises 16 residues. The germline CDR1 and CDR2 sequences are SGHNT and YYREEE (reference sequence). In nucleotides, the CDR3 is TGTGCCAGCAGAATCGTCGCTCGGGAGGTTCCCGGGGAGCTGTTTTTT. Translating gives CASRIVAREVPGELFF.